This T cell receptor beta chain was observed in a study of regulatory T cells in long-lasting Graves disease. As to time point: newly diagnosed GD, antithyroid drugs for less than 3 months. Scientists built the TCR library using RNA that was extracted from PBMCs. In this sample, this clonotype turned up many times. Building of the TCR beta libraries involved iRepertoire HTBI primers and Arm-PCR of CDR3 regions. TCRdb used MiXCR to reprocess the multiplex PCR reads, holding one entry per CDR3 protein. The table has approximately 470,000 distinct CDR3 sequences, under 20% seen once. A further study also used this sample, focusing on T cells in Graves' hyperthyroidism and ophthalmopathy.

This specimen consisted of peripheral blood mononuclear cells (PBMCs), obtained at new diagnosis, from a patient treated with antithyroid drugs. This receptor was taken from a man aged 40-49 years with Graves disease.

The CDR3 DNA reads TGTGCCAGCAGTACTAGGACCCGGAGCTCCTACGAGCAGTACTTC. Translated: CASSTRTRSSYEQYF. The V and J genes are TRBV27 and TRBJ2-7, with a possible D match to TRBD2 (5 bases). Germline lookup yields CDR1 MNHEY and CDR2 SMNVEV (reference sequence). The CDR3 consists of 15 residues. V shed 5 bases and J shed 0 bases, with 14 bases lying between them.